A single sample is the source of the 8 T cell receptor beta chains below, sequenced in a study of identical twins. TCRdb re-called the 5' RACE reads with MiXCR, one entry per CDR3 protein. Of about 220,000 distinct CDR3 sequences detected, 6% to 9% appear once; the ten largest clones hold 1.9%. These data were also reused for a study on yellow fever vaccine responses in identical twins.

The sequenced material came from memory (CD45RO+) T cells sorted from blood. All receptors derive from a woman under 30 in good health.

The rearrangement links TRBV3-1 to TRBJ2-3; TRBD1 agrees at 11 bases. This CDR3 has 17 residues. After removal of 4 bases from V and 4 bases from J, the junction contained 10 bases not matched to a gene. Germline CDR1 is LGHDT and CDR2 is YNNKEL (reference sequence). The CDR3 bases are TGTGCCAGCAGCCCCCGGGACAGGGGGAAAGGAGCAGATACGCAGTATTTT. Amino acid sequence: CASSPRDRGKGADTQYF.

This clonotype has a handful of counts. In DNA form, the CDR3 reads TGTGCCAGCAGTTCCCAGGGCGCAGGGGGCGGCTCCTACGAGCAGTACTTC. Its protein is CASSSQGAGGGSYEQYF. The chain employs TRBV27 and TRBJ2-7, with 8 nucleotides matching TRBD1. Germline V gene sequence: CDR1 MNHEY, CDR2 SMNVEV (reference sequence). This CDR3 spans 17 amino acids. With 4 bases clipped from V and 0 bases from J, the junction kept 11 bases outside the gene matches.

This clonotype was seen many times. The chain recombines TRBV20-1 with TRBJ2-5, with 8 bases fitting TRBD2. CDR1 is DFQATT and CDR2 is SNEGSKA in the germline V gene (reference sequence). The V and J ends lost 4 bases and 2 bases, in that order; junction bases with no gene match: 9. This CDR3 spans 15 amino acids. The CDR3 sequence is CSATSGRGGQETQYF. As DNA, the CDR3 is TGCAGTGCTACCAGCGGGAGAGGGGGACAAGAGACCCAGTACTTC.

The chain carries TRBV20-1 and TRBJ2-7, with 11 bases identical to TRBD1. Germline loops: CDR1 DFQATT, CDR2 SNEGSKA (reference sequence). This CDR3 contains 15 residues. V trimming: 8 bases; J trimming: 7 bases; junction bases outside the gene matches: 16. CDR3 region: CSTTSPRDRGREQYF. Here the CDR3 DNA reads TGCAGTACTACCTCGCCCCGGGACAGGGGGAGGGAGCAGTACTTC.

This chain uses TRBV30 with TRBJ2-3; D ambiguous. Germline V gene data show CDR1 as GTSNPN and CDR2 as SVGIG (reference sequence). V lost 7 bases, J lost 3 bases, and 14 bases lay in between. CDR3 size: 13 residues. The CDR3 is CALYRRVTDTQYF. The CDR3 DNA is TGTGCCTTATACCGTAGGGTGACAGATACGCAGTATTTT.

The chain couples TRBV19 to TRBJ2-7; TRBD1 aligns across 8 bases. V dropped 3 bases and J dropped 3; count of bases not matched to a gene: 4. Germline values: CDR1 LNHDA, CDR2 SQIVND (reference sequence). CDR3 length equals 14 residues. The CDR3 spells CASSMVTGGYEQYF. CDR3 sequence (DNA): TGTGCCAGTAGTATGGTCACAGGGGGCTACGAGCAGTACTTC. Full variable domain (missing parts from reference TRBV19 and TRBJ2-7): DGGITQSPKYLFRKEGQNVTLSCEQNLNHDAMYWYRQDPGQGLRLIYYSQIVNDFQKGDIAEGYSVSREKKESFPLTVTSAQKNPTAFYLCASSMVTGGYEQYFGPGTRLTVT.

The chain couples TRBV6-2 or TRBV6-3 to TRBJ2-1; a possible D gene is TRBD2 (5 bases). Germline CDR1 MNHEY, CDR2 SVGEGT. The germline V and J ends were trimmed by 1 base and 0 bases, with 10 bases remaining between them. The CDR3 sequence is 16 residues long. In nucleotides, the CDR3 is TGTGCCAGCAGTTACTTGGAGGACCCCTCCTACAATGAGCAGTTCTTC. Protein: CASSYLEDPSYNEQFF.

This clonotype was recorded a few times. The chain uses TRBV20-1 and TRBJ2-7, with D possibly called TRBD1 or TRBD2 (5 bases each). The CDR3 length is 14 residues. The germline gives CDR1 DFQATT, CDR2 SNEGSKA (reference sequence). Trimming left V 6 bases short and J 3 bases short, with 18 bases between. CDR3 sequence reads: CSARRDRGFYEQYF. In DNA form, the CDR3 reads TGCAGTGCCCGCCGGGACCGAGGATTCTACGAGCAGTACTTC.